The T cell receptor beta chain described here comes from a study of blood T cell repertoires in COVID-19. Looking at the study overall: Specimens from acute and convalescent COVID-19 originated in the United States, Italy and Spain. PBMCs, B-cell-depleted T cells, or T cells provided the cDNA or gDNA that made up the material.

Per the authors' pipeline: How many nucleated cells were present was estimated from reference gene primer amplification. The repertoire was sequenced with immunoSEQ multiplex PCR; TCRdb's copy has only in-frame clones and lacks some. V and J calls and clone size come straight from that table; D and trimming were deduced from the DNA. Among 300,000 to 500,000 clones, around nine tenths were seen once, and the ten largest hold 0.97%. Germline CDR1 and CDR2: SGHAT and FQNNGV. CDR3 size: 16 residues. After removal of 4 bases from V and 3 bases from J, the junction contained 12 bases not matched to a gene. Adults between about 18 and 95 years of age took part from about two dozen US areas.

The receptor was isolated from a woman in her 30s with acute COVID-19. The chain combines TRBV11-2 with TRBJ2-7, with 7 positions matching TRBD1. The sequencing sample was made of PBMCs or T cells enriched from blood (not recorded which). This chain's CDR3 is CASSSQYRDRIYEQYF. As DNA, the CDR3 is TGTGCCAGCAGCTCGCAATACCGGGACAGAATCTACGAGCAGTACTTC.